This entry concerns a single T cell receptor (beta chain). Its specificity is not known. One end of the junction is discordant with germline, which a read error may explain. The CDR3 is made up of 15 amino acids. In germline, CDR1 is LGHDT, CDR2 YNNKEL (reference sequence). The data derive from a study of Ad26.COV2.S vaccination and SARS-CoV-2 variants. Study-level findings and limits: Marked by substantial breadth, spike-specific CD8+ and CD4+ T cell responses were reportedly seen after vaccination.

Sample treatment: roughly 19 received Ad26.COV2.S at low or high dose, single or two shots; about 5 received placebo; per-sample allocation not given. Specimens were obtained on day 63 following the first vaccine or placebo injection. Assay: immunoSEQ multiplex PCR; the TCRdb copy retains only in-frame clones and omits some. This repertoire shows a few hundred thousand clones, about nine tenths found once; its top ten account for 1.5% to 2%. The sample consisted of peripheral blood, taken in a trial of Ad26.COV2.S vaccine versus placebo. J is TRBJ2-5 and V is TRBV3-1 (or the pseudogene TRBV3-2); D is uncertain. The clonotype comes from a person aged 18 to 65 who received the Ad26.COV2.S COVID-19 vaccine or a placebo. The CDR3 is CASSQEKEVWDRVDF. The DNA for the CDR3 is TGTGCCAGCAGCCAAGAAAAGGAAGTATGGGATAGGGTTGACTTC.